The T cell receptor (beta chain) described here comes from a study of OX40 agonist ivuxolimab in advanced cancers. Study-level information: Ivuxolimab is an agonistic anti-OX40 (CD134) antibody, and patients were treated with it. Partial responses were seen in three patients, one with hepatocellular carcinoma and two with cutaneous melanoma. Whole-study findings and limits: Partial responders receiving 0.1-3.0 mg/kg showed among the lowest clonal expansion. Certain nonresponders additionally had low normalized T-cell clonal expansion.

The data were produced by immunoSEQ multiplex PCR, yet TCRdb's version contains in-frame clones alone and is incomplete. The data hold 20,000 to 25,000 clones, with approximately 80% observed a single time. Trimming cost V 0 bases and J 5 bases; bases outside gene matches: 4. This CDR3 region has 15 residues. Germline CDR1 is SGDLS and CDR2 is YYNGEE. Of note for this clone: What it binds is not known.

The clonotype was recovered from an adult with an advanced solid tumor such as melanoma, head and neck, liver or kidney cancer. The chain joins TRBV9 to TRBJ2-7; 11 bases align to TRBD1. The sample was CD4+ or CD8+ T cells sorted from blood, taken in a trial of the OX40 agonist ivuxolimab. This chain's CDR3 is CASSVEGQGVNEQYF. As DNA, the CDR3 is TGTGCCAGCAGCGTAGAGGGACAGGGGGTGAACGAGCAGTACTTC.